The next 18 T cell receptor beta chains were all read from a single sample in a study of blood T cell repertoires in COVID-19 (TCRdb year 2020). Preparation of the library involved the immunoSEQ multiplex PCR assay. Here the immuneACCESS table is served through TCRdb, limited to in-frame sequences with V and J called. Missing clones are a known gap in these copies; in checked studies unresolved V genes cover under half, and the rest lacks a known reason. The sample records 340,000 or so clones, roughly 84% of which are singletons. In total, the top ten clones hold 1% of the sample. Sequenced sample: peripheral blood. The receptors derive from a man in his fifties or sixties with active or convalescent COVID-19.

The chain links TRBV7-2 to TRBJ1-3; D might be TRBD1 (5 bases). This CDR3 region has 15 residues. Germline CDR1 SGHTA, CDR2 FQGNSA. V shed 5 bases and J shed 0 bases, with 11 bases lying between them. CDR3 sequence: CASSQDSLSGNTIYF. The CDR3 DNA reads TGTGCCAGCAGCCAAGACAGTCTCTCTGGAAACACCATATATTTT.

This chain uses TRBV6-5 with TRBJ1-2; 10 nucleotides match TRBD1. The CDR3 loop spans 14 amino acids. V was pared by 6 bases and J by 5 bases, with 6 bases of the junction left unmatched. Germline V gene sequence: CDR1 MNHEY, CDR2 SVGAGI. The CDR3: CASRRQGAAYGYTF. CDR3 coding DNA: TGTGCCAGCAGGAGACAGGGGGCGGCTTATGGCTACACCTTC.

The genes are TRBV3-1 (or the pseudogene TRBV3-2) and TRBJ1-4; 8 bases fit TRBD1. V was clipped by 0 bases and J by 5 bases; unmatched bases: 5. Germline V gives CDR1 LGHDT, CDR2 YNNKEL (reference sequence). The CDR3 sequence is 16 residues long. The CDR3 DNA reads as TGTGCCAGCAGCCAAGATCCGGACAGGGCCAATGAAAAACTGTTTTTT. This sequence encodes CASSQDPDRANEKLFF.

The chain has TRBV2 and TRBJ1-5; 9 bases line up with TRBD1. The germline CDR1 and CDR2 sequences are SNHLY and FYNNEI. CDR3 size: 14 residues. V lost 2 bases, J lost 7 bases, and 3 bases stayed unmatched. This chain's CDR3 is CASSEQTGGQPQHF. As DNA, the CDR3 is TGTGCCAGCAGTGAACAGACAGGGGGGCAGCCCCAGCATTTT.

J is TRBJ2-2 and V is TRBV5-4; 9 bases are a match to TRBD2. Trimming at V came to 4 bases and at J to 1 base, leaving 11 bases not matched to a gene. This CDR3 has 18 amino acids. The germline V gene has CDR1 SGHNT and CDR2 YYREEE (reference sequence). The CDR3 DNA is TGTGCCAGCAGCCAACCCCTGGGACTAGCAGGGAACACCGGGGAGCTGTTTTTT. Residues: CASSQPLGLAGNTGELFF.

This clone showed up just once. CDR3: CASSPLLEGGGTDTQYF. For the CDR3, the DNA is TGCGCCAGCAGCCCCCTATTAGAGGGCGGGGGCACAGATACGCAGTATTTT. The J gene is TRBJ2-3, the V gene TRBV5-1, with D perhaps TRBD2 (6 bases). Trimming stripped 4 bases from V and 1 base from J, with 19 bases between. Germline assignment: CDR1 SGHRS and CDR2 YFSETQ. The CDR3 consists of 17 residues.

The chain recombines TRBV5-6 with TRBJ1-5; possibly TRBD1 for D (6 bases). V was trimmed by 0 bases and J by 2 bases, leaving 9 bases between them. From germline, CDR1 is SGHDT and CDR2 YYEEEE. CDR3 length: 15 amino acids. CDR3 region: CASSLVAGGNQPQHF. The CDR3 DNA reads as TGTGCCAGCAGCTTGGTTGCAGGGGGCAATCAGCCCCAGCATTTT.

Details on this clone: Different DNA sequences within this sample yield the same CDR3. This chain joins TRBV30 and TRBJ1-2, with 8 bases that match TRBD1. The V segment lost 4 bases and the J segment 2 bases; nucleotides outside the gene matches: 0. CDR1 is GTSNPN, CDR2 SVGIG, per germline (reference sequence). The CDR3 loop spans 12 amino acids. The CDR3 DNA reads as TGTGCCTGGACAGGGGGCAACTATGGCTACACCTTC. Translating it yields CAWTGGNYGYTF.

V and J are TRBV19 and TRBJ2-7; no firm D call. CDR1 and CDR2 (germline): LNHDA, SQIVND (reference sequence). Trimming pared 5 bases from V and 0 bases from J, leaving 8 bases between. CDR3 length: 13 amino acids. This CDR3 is CASSDSISYEQYF. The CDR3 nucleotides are TGTGCCAGTAGTGACTCTATCTCCTACGAGCAGTACTTC.

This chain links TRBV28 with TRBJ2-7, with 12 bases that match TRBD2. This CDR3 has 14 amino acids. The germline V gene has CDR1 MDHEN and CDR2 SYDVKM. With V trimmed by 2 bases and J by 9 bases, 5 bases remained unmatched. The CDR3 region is CASSLLAGGPGQYF. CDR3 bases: TGTGCCAGCAGTTTACTAGCGGGAGGGCCTGGGCAGTACTTC.

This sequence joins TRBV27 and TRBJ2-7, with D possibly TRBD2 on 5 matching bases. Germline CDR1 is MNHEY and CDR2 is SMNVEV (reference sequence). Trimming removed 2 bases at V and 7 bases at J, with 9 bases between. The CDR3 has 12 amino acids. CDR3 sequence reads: CASSLEGIEQYF. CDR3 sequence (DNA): TGTGCCAGCAGTTTAGAGGGTATAGAGCAGTACTTC.

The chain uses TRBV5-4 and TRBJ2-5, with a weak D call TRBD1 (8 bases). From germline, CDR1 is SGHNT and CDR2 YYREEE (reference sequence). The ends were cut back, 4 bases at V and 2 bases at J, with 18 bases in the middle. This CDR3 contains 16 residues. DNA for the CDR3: TGTGCCAGCAGCAAACCGACAGGGGACTATCAAGAGACCCAGTACTTC. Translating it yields CASSKPTGDYQETQYF.

The CDR3 region is CAWSVGGVGQYF. The DNA for the CDR3 is TGTGCCTGGAGTGTGGGAGGGGTCGGGCAGTACTTC. The genes are TRBV30 and TRBJ2-7; 7 bases are a match to TRBD2. The CDR3 runs to 12 residues. V gave up 0 bases and J gave up 9 bases; unmatched junction bases: 5. CDR1 and CDR2 from the germline V gene are GTSNPN and SVGIG (reference sequence). Using reference TRBV30 and TRBJ2-7 for the parts outside the CDR3, the full variable domain is SQTIHQWPATLVQPVGSPLSLECTVEGTSNPNLYWYRQAAGRGLQLLFYSVGIGQISSEVPQNLSASRPQDRQFILSSKKLLLSDSGFYLCAWSVGGVGQYFGPGTRLTVT.

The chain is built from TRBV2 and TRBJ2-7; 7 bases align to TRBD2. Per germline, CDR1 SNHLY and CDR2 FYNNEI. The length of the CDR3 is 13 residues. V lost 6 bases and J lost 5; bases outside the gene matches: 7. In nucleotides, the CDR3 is TGTGCCAGCAGGAGCGGGACCACTCACGAGCAGTACTTC. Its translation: CASRSGTTHEQYF.

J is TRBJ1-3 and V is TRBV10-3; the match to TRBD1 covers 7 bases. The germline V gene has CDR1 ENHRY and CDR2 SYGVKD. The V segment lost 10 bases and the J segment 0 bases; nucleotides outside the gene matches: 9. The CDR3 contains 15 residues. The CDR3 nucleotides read TGTGCCACCCTAACAGGGGAGAGCTCTGGAAACACCATATATTTT. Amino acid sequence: CATLTGESSGNTIYF.

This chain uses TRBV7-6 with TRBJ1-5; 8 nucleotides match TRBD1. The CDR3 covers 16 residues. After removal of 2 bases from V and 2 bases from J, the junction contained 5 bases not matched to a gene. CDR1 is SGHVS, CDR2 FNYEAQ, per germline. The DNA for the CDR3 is TGTGCCAGCAGCTTACAGACAGGGGTAGGCAATCAGCCCCAGCATTTT. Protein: CASSLQTGVGNQPQHF.

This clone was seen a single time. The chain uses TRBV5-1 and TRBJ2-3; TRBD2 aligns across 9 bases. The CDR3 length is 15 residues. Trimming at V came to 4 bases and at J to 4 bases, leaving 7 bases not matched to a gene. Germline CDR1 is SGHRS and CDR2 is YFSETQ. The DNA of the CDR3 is TGCGCCAGCAGCAATAGCTTAGCGGGGGCAGATACGCAGTATTTT. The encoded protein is CASSNSLAGADTQYF.

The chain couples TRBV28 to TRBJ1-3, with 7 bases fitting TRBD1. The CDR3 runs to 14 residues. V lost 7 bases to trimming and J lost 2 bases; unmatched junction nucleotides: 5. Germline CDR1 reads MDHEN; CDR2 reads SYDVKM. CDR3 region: CASTIDRAGNTIYF. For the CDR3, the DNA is TGTGCCAGCACCATAGACAGGGCTGGAAACACCATATATTTT.